The 4 T cell receptor beta chains reported below all come from one sample, sequenced in a study of Graves' ophthalmopathy and Graves' hyperthyroidism. For repertoire sequencing, the TCR beta CDR3 regions were amplified from RNA transcripts. HTBI primers served in a first-round RT-PCR, which a second-round multiplex PCR followed. TCRdb re-derived calls from the multiplex PCR reads in MiXCR, one entry per CDR3 protein. The sample carries 600,000 to 950,000 distinct CDR3 sequences, roughly two fifths recorded once. Sample: peripheral blood. The origin of the receptors is an adult man with Graves' ophthalmopathy.

This clonotype was recorded once. A much larger clone differs from this one at a single base, so this may be a read error. It is likely a read error, because the conserved phenylalanine at the end of the CDR3 is missing. The chain joins TRBV19 to TRBJ1-5; D is perhaps TRBD1 (5 bases). Between the trimmed V and J ends, which lost 1 base and 1 base, there was a span of 5 bases. Germline assignment: CDR1 LNHDA and CDR2 SQIVND (reference sequence). The CDR3 contains 14 residues. Here the CDR3 reads CASSIAGSNQPQHS. In nucleotides, the CDR3 is TGTGCCAGTAGTATAGCAGGGAGCAATCAGCCCCAGCATTCT.

A few counts support this clonotype. This chain connects TRBV5-4 to TRBJ1-2, with TRBD1 matching over 8 bases. CDR3 length: 16 amino acids. The ends lost 8 bases at V and 4 bases at J; junction bases unmatched: 16. Per the germline V gene, CDR1 is SGHNT and CDR2 is YYREEE (reference sequence). As DNA, the CDR3 is TGTGCCAGTAGTCCCCCTCAGGGGGCGGTCGGCTATGGCTACACCTTC. Translating it yields CASSPPQGAVGYGYTF.

The V and J genes are TRBV10-3 and TRBJ1-3; D perhaps matches TRBD1 (5 bases). The CDR3 contains 12 residues. Germline CDR1 and CDR2: ENHRY and SYGVKD. V shed 6 bases and J shed 5 bases, with 8 bases lying between them. CDR3 sequence reads: CAIRGGRNTIYF. The CDR3 region has the DNA TGTGCCATCAGGGGGGGGAGAAACACCATATATTTT.

This clonotype has ten or more counts. CDR3 amino acids: CSARDSWGTGETQYF. The CDR3, as DNA: TGCAGTGCTAGAGATTCCTGGGGGACCGGAGAGACCCAGTACTTC. V and J are TRBV20-1 and TRBJ2-5, with D perhaps TRBD1 or TRBD2 (5 bases each). CDR1 is DFQATT, CDR2 SNEGSKA, per germline (reference sequence). The CDR3 is made up of 15 amino acids. Trimming cost V 0 bases and J 4 bases, with 15 bases left between them.